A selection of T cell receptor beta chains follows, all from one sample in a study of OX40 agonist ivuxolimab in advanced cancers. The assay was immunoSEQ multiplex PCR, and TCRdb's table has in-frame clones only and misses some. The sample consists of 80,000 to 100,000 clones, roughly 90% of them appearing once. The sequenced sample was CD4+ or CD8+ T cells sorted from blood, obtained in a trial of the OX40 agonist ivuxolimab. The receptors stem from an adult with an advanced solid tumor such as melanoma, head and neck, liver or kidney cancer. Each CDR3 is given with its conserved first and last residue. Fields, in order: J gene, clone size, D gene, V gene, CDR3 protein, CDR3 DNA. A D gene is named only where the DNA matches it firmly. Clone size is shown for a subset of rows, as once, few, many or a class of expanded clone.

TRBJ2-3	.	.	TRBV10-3	CAISDPRGVNGTQYF	TGTGCCATCAGTGACCCCCGTGGGGTCAACGGTACGCAGTATTTT
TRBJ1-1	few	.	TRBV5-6	CASSFPREEAFF	TGTGCCAGCAGCTTCCCTCGCGAGGAAGCTTTCTTT
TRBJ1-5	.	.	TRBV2	CASSVAGERQPQHF	TGTGCCAGCAGTGTGGCAGGGGAGAGGCAGCCCCAGCATTTT
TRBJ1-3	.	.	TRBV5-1	CASSLAGSGNTIYF	TGCGCCAGCAGCTTGGCCGGGTCTGGAAACACCATATATTTT
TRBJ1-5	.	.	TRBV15	CATSRGAGNQPQHF	TGTGCCACCAGCAGGGGGGCAGGCAATCAGCCCCAGCATTTT
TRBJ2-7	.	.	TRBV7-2	CASRTALQGYEQYF	TGTGCCAGCAGGACCGCTTTACAGGGATACGAGCAGTACTTC
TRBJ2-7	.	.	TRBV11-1	CASSLALGGTYEQYF	TGTGCCAGCAGCTTAGCGCTTGGCGGGACCTACGAGCAGTACTTC
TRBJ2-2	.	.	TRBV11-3	CASSARVHTGELFF	TGTGCCAGCAGCGCCCGGGTCCACACCGGGGAGCTGTTTTTT
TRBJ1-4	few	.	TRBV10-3	CAISDTEATNEKLFF	TGTGCCATCAGTGATACGGAAGCAACTAATGAAAAACTGTTTTTT
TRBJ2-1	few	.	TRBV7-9	CASSSRLAGLNEQFF	TGTGCCAGCAGTTCCCGACTGGCGGGGCTCAATGAGCAGTTCTTC
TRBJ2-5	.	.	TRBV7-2	CASSLAGQEGETQYF	TGTGCCAGCAGCTTAGCTGGGCAGGAGGGGGAGACCCAGTACTTC